This entry lists 4 T cell receptor beta chains sequenced from one sample in a study of CD8 T cells in ankylosing spondylitis. One entry per CDR3 protein results from TCRdb running MiXCR on the 5' RACE reads. This table has approximately 350,000 distinct CDR3 sequences, 20% to 25% appearing once. The material sequenced was blood, either unsorted or a sorted T cell fraction (not recorded which). The receptors were sampled from a male donor with ankylosing spondylitis or in good health (not recorded which).

This clonotype was counted at least ten times. The rearrangement joins TRBV5-6 to TRBJ2-5; D not resolved. V lost 3 bases and J lost 1, with 10 bases in between. The length of the CDR3 is 14 residues. Looked up from germline, CDR1 is SGHDT and CDR2 is YYEEEE. CDR3 DNA: TGTGCCAGCAGCTCCGACCGAATCCAAGAGACCCAGTACTTC. Protein sequence: CASSSDRIQETQYF.

A few counts support this clonotype. The chain carries TRBV20-1 and TRBJ1-5; 8 bases fit TRBD1. Trimming cost V 5 bases and J 0 bases; bases outside gene matches: 9. This CDR3 is built from 16 residues. Germline CDR1 reads DFQATT; CDR2 reads SNEGSKA (reference sequence). CDR3 sequence reads: CSARKTGDLSNQPQHF. The CDR3 DNA reads TGCAGTGCTCGAAAGACAGGGGACCTTAGCAATCAGCCCCAGCATTTT.

The chain couples TRBV6-1 to TRBJ2-7; 10 bases are shared with TRBD2. From germline, CDR1 is MNHNS and CDR2 SASEGT. Trimming at V came to 7 bases and at J to 2 bases, leaving 8 bases not matched to a gene. CDR3 length: 15 residues. The CDR3 bases are TGTGCCAGCATGGCTAGCGGGGGATTAGCCTACGAGCAGTACTTC. Translating it yields CASMASGGLAYEQYF.

The J gene is TRBJ2-6, the V gene TRBV7-8; TRBD1 matches at 7 bases. This CDR3 is built from 17 residues. V was clipped by 5 bases and J by 0 bases; unmatched bases: 7. The germline V gene has CDR1 SGHVS and CDR2 FQNEAQ. CDR3 protein: CASSGRDSHSGANVLTF. The CDR3 DNA sequence: TGTGCCAGCAGCGGTCGGGACAGCCACTCTGGGGCCAACGTCCTGACTTTC. Full variable domain (outside the CDR3, taken from reference TRBV7-8 and TRBJ2-6): GAGVSQSPRYKVAKRGQDVALRCDPISGHVSLFWYQQALGQGPEFLTYFQNEAQLDKSGLPSDRFFAERPEGSVSTLKIQRTQQEDSAVYLCASSGRDSHSGANVLTFGAGSRLTVL.